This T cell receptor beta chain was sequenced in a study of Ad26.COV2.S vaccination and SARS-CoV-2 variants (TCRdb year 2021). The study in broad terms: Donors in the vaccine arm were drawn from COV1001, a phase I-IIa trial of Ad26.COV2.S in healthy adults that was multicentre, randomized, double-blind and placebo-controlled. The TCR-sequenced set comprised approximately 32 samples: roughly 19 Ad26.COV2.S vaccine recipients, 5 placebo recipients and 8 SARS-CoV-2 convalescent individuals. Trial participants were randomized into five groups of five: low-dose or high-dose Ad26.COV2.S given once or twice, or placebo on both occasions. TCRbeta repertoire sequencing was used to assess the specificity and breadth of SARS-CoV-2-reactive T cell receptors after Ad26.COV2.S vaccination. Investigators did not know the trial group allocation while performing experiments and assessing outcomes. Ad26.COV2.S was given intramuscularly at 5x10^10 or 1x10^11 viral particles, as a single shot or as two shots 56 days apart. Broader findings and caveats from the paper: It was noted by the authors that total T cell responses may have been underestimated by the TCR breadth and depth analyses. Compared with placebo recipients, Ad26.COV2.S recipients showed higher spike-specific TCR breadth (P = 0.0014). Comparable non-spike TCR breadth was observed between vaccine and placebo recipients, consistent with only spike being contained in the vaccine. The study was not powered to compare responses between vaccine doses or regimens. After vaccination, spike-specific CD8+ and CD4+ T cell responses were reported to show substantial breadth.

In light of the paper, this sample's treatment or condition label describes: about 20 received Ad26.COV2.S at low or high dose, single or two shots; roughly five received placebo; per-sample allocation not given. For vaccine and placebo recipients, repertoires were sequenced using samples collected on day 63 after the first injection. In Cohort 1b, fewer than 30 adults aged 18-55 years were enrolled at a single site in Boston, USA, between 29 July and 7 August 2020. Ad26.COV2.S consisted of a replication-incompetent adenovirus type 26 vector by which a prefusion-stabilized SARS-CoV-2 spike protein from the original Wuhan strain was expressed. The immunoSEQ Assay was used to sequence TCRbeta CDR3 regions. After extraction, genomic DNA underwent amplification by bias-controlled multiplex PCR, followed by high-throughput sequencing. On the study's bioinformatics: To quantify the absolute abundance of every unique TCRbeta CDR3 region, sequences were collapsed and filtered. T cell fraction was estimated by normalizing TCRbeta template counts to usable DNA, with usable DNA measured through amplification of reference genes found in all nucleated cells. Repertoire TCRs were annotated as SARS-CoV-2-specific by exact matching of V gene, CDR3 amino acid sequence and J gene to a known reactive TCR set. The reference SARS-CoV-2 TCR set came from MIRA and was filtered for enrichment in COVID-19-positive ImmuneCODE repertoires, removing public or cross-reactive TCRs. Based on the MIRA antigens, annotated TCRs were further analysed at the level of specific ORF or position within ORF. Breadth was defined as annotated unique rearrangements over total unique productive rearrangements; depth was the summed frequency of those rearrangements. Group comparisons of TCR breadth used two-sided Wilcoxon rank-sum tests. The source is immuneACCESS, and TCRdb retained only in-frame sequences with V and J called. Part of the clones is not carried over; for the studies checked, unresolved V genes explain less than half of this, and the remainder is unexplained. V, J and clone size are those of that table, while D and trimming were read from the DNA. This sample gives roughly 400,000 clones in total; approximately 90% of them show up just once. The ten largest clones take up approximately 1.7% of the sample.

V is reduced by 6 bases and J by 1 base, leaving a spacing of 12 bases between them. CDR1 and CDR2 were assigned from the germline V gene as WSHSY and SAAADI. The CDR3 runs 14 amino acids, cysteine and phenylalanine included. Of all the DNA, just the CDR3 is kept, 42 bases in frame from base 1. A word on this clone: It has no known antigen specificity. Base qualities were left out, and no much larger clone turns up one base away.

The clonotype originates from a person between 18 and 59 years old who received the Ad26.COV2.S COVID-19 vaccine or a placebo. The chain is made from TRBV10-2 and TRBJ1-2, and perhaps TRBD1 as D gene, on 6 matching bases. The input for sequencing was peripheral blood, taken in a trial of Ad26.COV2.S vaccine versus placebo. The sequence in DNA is TGCGCCAGCAGAGTAACAGGGAGTAACTATGGCTACACCTTC. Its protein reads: CASRVTGSNYGYTF.